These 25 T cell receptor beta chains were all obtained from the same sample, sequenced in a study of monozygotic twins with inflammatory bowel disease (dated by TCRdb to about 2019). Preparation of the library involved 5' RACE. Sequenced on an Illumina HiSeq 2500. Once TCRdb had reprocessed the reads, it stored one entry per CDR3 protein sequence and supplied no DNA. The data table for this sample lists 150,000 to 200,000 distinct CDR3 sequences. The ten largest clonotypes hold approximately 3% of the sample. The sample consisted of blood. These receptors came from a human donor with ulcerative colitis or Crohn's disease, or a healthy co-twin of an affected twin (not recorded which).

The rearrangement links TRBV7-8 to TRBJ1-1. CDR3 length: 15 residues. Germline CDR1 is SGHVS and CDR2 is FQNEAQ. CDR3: CASSVQGLLYTEAFF.

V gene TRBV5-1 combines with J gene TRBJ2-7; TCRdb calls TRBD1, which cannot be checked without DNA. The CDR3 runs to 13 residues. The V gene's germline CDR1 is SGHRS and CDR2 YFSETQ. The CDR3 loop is CASSFRTAYEQYF.

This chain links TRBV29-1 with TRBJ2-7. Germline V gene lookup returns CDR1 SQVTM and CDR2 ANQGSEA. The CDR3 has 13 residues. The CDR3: CSVLSLSSYEQYF.

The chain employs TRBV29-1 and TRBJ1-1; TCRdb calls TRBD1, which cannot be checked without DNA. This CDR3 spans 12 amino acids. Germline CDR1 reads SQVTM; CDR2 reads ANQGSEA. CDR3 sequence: CSAEGQGGEAFF.

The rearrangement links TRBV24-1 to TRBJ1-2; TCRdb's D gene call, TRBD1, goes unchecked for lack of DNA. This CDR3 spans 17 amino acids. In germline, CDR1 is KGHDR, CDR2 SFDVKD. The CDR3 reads CATSDPRRGDRLGGYTF.

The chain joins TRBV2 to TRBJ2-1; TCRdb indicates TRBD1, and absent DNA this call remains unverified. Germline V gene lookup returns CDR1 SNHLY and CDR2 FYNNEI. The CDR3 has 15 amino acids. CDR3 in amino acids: CASSALAGSYNEQFF. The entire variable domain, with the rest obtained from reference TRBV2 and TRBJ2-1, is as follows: EPEVTQTPSHQVTQMGQEVILRCVPISNHLYFYWYRQILGQKVEFLVSFYNNEISEKSEIFDDQFSVERPDGSNFTLKIRSTKLEDSAMYFCASSALAGSYNEQFFGPGTRLTVL.

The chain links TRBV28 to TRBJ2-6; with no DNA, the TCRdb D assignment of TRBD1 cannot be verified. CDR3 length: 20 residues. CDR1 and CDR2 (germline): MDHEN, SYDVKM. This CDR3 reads CASSLSLGARGASGANVLTF.

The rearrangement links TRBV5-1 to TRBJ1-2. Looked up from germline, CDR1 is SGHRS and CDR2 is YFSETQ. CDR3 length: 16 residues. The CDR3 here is CASRLYSTGSNYGYTF.

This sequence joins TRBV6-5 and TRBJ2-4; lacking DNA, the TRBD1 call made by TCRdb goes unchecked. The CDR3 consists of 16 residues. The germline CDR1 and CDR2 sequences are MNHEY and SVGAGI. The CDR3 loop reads CASSYLGGASKNIQYF.

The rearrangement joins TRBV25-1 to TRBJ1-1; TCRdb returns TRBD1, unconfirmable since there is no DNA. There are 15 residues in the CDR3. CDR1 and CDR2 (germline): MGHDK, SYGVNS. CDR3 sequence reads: CASSGYRVMNTEAFF.

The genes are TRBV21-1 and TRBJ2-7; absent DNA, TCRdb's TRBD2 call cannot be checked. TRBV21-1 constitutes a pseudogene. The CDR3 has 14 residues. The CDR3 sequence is CANSTSGSSYEQYF.

This CDR3 reads CASSLGQEGVAFF. The chain carries TRBV5-1 and TRBJ1-1. The CDR3 runs 13 residues. Per the germline V gene, CDR1 is SGHRS and CDR2 is YFSETQ.

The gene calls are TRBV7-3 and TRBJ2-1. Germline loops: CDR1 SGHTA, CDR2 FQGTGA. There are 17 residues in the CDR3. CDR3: CASSFSPKISSYNEQFF.

CDR3 amino acids: CASSPGFTGERQYF. The chain uses TRBV7-8 and TRBJ2-3; checking the TCRdb D call of TRBD1 is not possible without DNA. The CDR3 sequence is 14 residues long. Germline lookup yields CDR1 SGHVS and CDR2 FQNEAQ. Supplemented by reference TRBV7-8 and TRBJ2-3, the full variable domain reads GAGVSQSPRYKVAKRGQDVALRCDPISGHVSLFWYQQALGQGPEFLTYFQNEAQLDKSGLPSDRFFAERPEGSVSTLKIQRTQQEDSAVYLCASSPGFTGERQYFGPGTRLTVL.

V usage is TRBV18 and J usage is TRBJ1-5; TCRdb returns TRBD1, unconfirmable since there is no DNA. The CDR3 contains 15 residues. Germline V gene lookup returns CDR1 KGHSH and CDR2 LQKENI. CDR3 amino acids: CASSPQGGSNQPQHF.

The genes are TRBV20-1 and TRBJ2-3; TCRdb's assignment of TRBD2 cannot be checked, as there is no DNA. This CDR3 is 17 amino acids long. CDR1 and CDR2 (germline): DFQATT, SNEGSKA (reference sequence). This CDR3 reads CSARTSGNLWSTDTQYF.

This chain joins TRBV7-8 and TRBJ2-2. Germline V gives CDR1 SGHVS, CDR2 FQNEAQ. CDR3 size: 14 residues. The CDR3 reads CASSLAIFTGELFF.

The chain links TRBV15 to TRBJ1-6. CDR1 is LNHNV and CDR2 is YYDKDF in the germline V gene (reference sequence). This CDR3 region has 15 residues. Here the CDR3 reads CATSRDVAGLVPLHF.

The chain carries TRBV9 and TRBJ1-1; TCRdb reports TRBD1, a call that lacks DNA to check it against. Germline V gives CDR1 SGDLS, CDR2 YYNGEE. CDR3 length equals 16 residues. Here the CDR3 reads CASSVWVTGVNTEAFF.

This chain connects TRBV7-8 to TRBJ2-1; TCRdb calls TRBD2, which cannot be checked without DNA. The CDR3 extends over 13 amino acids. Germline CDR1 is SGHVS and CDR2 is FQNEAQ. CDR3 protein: CASSSARLVGQFF.

CDR3 loop: CASSRPGTSGYNEQFF. V usage is TRBV5-1 and J usage is TRBJ2-1; TCRdb reports TRBD2, a call that lacks DNA to check it against. The CDR3 consists of 16 residues. Germline V gene sequence: CDR1 SGHRS, CDR2 YFSETQ.

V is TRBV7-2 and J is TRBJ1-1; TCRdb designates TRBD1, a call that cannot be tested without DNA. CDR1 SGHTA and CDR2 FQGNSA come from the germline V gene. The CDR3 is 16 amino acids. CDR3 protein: CASSRNLFAGGTEAFF.

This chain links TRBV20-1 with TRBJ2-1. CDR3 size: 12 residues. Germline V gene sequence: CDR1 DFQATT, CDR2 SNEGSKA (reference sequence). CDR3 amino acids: CSASKLYNEQFF.

The chain's CDR3 is CSVEILVAGETDTQYF. This chain links TRBV29-1 with TRBJ2-3; TCRdb's assignment of TRBD2 cannot be checked, as there is no DNA. The CDR3 consists of 16 residues. CDR1 is SQVTM and CDR2 is ANQGSEA in the germline V gene.

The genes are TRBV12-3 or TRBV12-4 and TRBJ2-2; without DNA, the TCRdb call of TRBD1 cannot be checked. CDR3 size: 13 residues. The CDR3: CASALGGLGELFF.